Listed here are 20 T cell receptor beta chains from one sample, sequenced in a study of T cell responses to AZD1222 COVID-19 vaccine. Assay used: immunoSEQ multiplex PCR; TCRdb lists only in-frame clones, some missing. The table lists about 180,000 clones, 88% of them singletons, with around a tenth in the top ten. Sequenced here: peripheral blood, sampled 28 days after the second AZD1222 dose. Source of these receptors: an adult who received the AZD1222 COVID-19 vaccine.

The chain has TRBV4-1 and TRBJ2-3, with 11 bases matching TRBD2. This CDR3 has 17 residues. CDR1 and CDR2 from the germline V gene are MGHRA and YSYEKL. V dropped 0 bases and J dropped 6; count of bases not matched to a gene: 8. CDR3 bases: TGCGCCAGCAGCCAAGAGGGGGCTAGCGGGGGGTTGGATACGCAGTATTTT. Protein: CASSQEGASGGLDTQYF.

The chain combines TRBV5-1 with TRBJ2-1; D might be TRBD2 (5 bases). This CDR3 has 16 amino acids. In germline, CDR1 is SGHRS, CDR2 YFSETQ. Trimming took off 4 bases at V and 6 bases at J, with 20 bases between the two ends. The CDR3 nucleotides are TGCGCCAGCAGCCCGCTCCCCAGCATAGGAGGCAATGAGCAGTTCTTC. Amino acid sequence: CASSPLPSIGGNEQFF.

CDR3 DNA: TGTGCCAGCAGTTACGCACCGGGACAACTAGGGGCTTTCTTT. This sequence encodes CASSYAPGQLGAFF. The chain links TRBV6-5 to TRBJ1-1; D is possibly TRBD1 (6 bases). The germline gives CDR1 MNHEY, CDR2 SVGAGI. The CDR3 is made up of 14 amino acids. Trimming removed 2 bases from V and 11 bases from J, with 18 bases in between.

This chain joins TRBV5-8 and TRBJ2-7, with 8 bases aligning to TRBD1. V trimming: 4 bases; J trimming: 5 bases; junction bases outside the gene matches: 14. CDR3 size: 16 residues. Germline values: CDR1 SGHTS, CDR2 YDEGEE. The CDR3 nucleotides read TGTGCCAGCAGCCGAGAGACAGGGGACCTCCGGAACGAGCAGTACTTC. It yields the protein CASSRETGDLRNEQYF.

The rearrangement uses TRBV7-9 and TRBJ2-1; D tentatively fits TRBD1 or TRBD2 (5 bases each). Trimming pared 2 bases from V and 0 bases from J, leaving 8 bases between. Per germline, CDR1 SEHNR and CDR2 FQNEAQ (reference sequence). The CDR3 extends over 15 amino acids. The CDR3 sequence: CASSLPGPSYNEQFF. The CDR3 DNA reads TGTGCCAGCAGCTTACCGGGACCCTCCTACAATGAGCAGTTCTTC.

This clone was seen just once. The chain links TRBV4-2 to TRBJ2-5, with 15 bases identical to TRBD2. CDR3 length equals 17 residues. Germline CDR1 LGHNA, CDR2 YNFKEQ. J was trimmed by 0 bases and V by 4 bases; bases with no gene match: 3. CDR3 bases: TGTGCCAGCAGCCCGGGGACTAGCGGGGGGAACCAAGAGACCCAGTACTTC. It codes for CASSPGTSGGNQETQYF.

The gene calls are TRBV9 and TRBJ2-1; 10 bases line up with TRBD1. Germline V gives CDR1 SGDLS, CDR2 YYNGEE. This CDR3 region has 15 residues. Germline trimming cut 4 bases from V and 5 bases from J; bases unmatched to any gene: 6. Written as DNA, the CDR3 is TGTGCCAGCAGCCCGACAGGGGGCCCACACAATGAGCAGTTCTTC. Protein: CASSPTGGPHNEQFF.

The CDR3 DNA follows: TGTGCCAGTAGGATCGGCGGCGGGGGGGCGGGCACAGATACGCAGTATTTT. Its protein is CASRIGGGGAGTDTQYF. V gene TRBV19 combines with J gene TRBJ2-3; 9 bases are a match to TRBD2. This CDR3 contains 17 residues. The germline V gene encodes CDR1 LNHDA and CDR2 SQIVND (reference sequence). Germline trimming cut 6 bases from V and 1 base from J; bases unmatched to any gene: 11.

The V gene is TRBV5-8, the J gene TRBJ2-3; 7 nucleotides align to TRBD1. CDR1 is SGHTS, CDR2 YDEGEE, per germline. The J segment lost 4 bases and the V segment lost 4 bases, leaving 6 bases of the junction unmatched. This CDR3 is 14 amino acids long. DNA for the CDR3: TGTGCCAGCAGCCCCGACAGGGTCGCAGATACGCAGTATTTT. Amino acids: CASSPDRVADTQYF.

The chain employs TRBV19 and TRBJ1-2, with D possibly being TRBD1 (5 bases). This CDR3 is built from 13 residues. From germline, CDR1 is LNHDA and CDR2 SQIVND (reference sequence). V lost 7 bases and J 7 bases, leaving 16 bases between the germline ends. CDR3: CASTGGGTSGYTF. The CDR3, as DNA: TGTGCCAGTACGGGTGGGGGTACGTCTGGCTACACCTTC.

The chain carries TRBV21-1 and TRBJ1-1; the table's D call TRBD1 went unverified against the DNA. TRBV21-1 counts as a pseudogene. The CDR3 runs 12 residues. The CDR3 here is CASRPDSHEAFF. The CDR3 bases are TGTGCCAGCAGACCCGATTCACATGAAGCTTTCTTT.

The J gene is TRBJ2-7, the V gene TRBV6-5; no clear D gene. The CDR3 is 12 residues long. The germline V gene encodes CDR1 MNHEY and CDR2 SVGAGI. V lost 4 bases and J lost 8, with 12 bases in between. In DNA form, the CDR3 reads TGTGCCAGCAGTTCCCCAAGTCAGAAGCAGTACTTC. Translated, it gives CASSSPSQKQYF.

J is TRBJ1-1 and V is TRBV6-5; D uncertain. V was trimmed by 0 bases and J by 4 bases, leaving 15 bases between them. Germline CDR1 reads MNHEY; CDR2 reads SVGAGI. The CDR3 has 16 residues. The CDR3, as DNA: TGTGCCAGCAGTTACTCACGGGTCCAGGCGGGCACTGAAGCTTTCTTT. It is translated as CASSYSRVQAGTEAFF.

In its sample, this clone was seen once. The chain recombines TRBV3-1 (or the pseudogene TRBV3-2) with TRBJ1-4; D not certain. Germline V gene data show CDR1 as LGHDT and CDR2 as YNNKEL (reference sequence). The CDR3 has 16 residues. Trimming removed 2 bases at V and 0 bases at J, with 10 bases between. The CDR3 DNA sequence: TGTGCCAGCAGCCAACTACCTGGACCAACTAATGAAAAACTGTTTTTT. Its protein is CASSQLPGPTNEKLFF.

The chain employs TRBV5-3 and TRBJ2-1, with 9 bases that match TRBD1. TRBV5-3 is identified as an open reading frame with a role that is uncertain. Trimming at V came to 0 bases and at J to 0 bases, leaving 7 bases not matched to a gene. The CDR3 runs to 18 residues. The CDR3 loop is CARSLVDRGASSYNEQFF. The CDR3 DNA sequence: TGTGCCAGAAGCTTGGTGGACAGGGGAGCAAGCTCCTACAATGAGCAGTTCTTC.

This chain links TRBV15 with TRBJ1-3; perhaps TRBD1 as D (6 bases). Trimming left V 9 bases short and J 0 bases short, with 24 bases between. Germline V gene sequence: CDR1 LNHNV, CDR2 YYDKDF (reference sequence). CDR3 length: 18 residues. This CDR3 is CATRSTNIDRPSGNTIYF. The CDR3 DNA sequence: TGTGCCACGAGGAGCACAAATATTGACAGGCCCTCTGGAAACACCATATATTTT. The variable domain in full, completed from reference TRBV15 and TRBJ1-3, reads DAMVIQNPRYQVTQFGKPVTLSCSQTLNHNVMYWYQQKSSQAPKLLFHYYDKDFNNEADTPDNFQSRRPNTSFCFLDIRSPGLGDTAMYLCATRSTNIDRPSGNTIYFGEGSWLTVV.

The chain joins TRBV5-4 to TRBJ1-1; 9 positions match TRBD1. V shed 0 bases and J 10 bases; nucleotides not matched to a gene: 4. The CDR3 is 13 residues long. Germline V lookup: CDR1 SGHNT, CDR2 YYREEE (reference sequence). CDR3 sequence (DNA): TGTGCCAGCAGCTTGGTACGGGACAGGGCAGCTTTCTTT. Translating it yields CASSLVRDRAAFF.

The chain joins TRBV5-1 to TRBJ1-2; TRBD1 matches at 7 bases. This CDR3 has 13 residues. Germline values: CDR1 SGHRS, CDR2 YFSETQ. V dropped 4 bases and J dropped 7; count of bases not matched to a gene: 7. CDR3 bases: TGCGCCAGCAGCACGGACAGGTACCTTGGCTACACCTTC. It encodes CASSTDRYLGYTF.

The chain combines TRBV6-5 with TRBJ1-2, with D perhaps matching TRBD1 (5 bases). CDR1 and CDR2 (germline): MNHEY, SVGAGI. The CDR3 length is 14 residues. V lost 6 bases and J lost 0, with 11 bases in between. The CDR3 sequence is CASRTGVANYGYTF. Written as DNA, the CDR3 is TGTGCCAGCAGGACGGGGGTAGCTAACTATGGCTACACCTTC.

The rearrangement uses TRBV5-1 and TRBJ2-3; 9 bases fit TRBD2. The junction had 0 bases not matched to a gene; V was cut back by 4 bases and J by 6 bases. CDR1 is SGHRS and CDR2 is YFSETQ in the germline V gene. The CDR3 runs to 12 residues. Here the CDR3 DNA reads TGCGCCAGCAGCACTAGCGGGGATACGCAGTATTTT. Protein sequence: CASSTSGDTQYF.